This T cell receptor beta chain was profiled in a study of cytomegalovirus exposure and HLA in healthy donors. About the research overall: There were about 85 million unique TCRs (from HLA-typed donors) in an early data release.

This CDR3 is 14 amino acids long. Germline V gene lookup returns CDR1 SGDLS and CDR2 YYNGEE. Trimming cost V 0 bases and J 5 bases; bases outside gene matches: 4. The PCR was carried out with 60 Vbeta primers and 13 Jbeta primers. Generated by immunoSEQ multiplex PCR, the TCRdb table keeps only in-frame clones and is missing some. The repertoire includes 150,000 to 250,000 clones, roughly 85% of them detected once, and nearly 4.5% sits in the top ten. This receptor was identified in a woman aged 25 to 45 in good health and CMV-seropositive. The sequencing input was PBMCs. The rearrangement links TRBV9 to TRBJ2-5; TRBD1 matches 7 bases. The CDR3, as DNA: TGTGCCAGCAGCGTAGAAGGGGGACAGGAGACCCAGTACTTC. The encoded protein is CASSVEGGQETQYF. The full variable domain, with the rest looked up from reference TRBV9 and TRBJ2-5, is DSGVTQTPKHLITATGQRVTLRCSPRSGDLSVYWYQQSLDQGLQFLIQYYNGEERAKGNILERFSAQQFPDLHSELNLSSLELGDSALYFCASSVEGGQETQYFGPGTRLLVL.